Shown below are 26 T cell receptor beta chains from a single sample sequenced in a study of blood T cell repertoires in COVID-19. Libraries were prepared by immunoSEQ multiplex PCR; TCRdb keeps only in-frame clonotypes and omits some of them. The table includes approximately 150,000 clones, roughly 84% detected once. The specimen sequenced was PBMCs or T cells enriched from blood (not recorded which). These receptors originate from a man in his fifties or sixties in a cohort exposed to, infected with or recovered from COVID-19 (not recorded which).

The table lists this clone with a count of one. The chain combines TRBV29-1 with TRBJ1-1; 7 bases fit TRBD1. J gave up 4 bases and V 6 bases, and 5 bases lay outside the gene matches. From germline, CDR1 is SQVTM and CDR2 ANQGSEA. This CDR3 is built from 12 residues. The CDR3 nucleotides read TGCAGCGTCGGGGGACAGACCACTGAAGCTTTCTTT. Translating it yields CSVGGQTTEAFF.

The chain combines TRBV10-3 with TRBJ1-3; D gene ambiguous. This CDR3 has 13 residues. The germline gives CDR1 ENHRY, CDR2 SYGVKD. V was cut by 7 bases and J by 0 bases, with 7 bases left in between. The CDR3 sequence: CAITPSSGNTIYF. Written as DNA, the CDR3 is TGTGCCATCACCCCGAGCTCTGGAAACACCATATATTTT.

This clone occurred many times. The J gene is TRBJ1-4, the V gene TRBV9; weak D call: TRBD1 (5 bases). CDR3 length equals 18 residues. V lost 4 bases, J lost 4 bases, and 23 bases lay in between. The germline CDR1 and CDR2 sequences are SGDLS and YYNGEE. The CDR3 bases are TGTGCCAGCAGCTTCTCCGAAGGGCAGGGTTTTTTTAATGAAAAACTGTTTTTT. It yields the protein CASSFSEGQGFFNEKLFF. Supplemented by reference TRBV9 and TRBJ1-4, the full variable domain reads DSGVTQTPKHLITATGQRVTLRCSPRSGDLSVYWYQQSLDQGLQFLIQYYNGEERAKGNILERFSAQQFPDLHSELNLSSLELGDSALYFCASSFSEGQGFFNEKLFFGSGTQLSVL.

This chain links TRBV6-5 with TRBJ1-2; 7 nucleotides match TRBD1. Germline CDR1 reads MNHEY; CDR2 reads SVGAGI. The CDR3 has 13 residues. The ends lost 4 bases at V and 7 bases at J; junction bases unmatched: 6. For the CDR3, the DNA is TGTGCCAGCAGTTCCACACAGGGGATTGGCTACACCTTC. Encoded protein: CASSSTQGIGYTF.

This chain connects TRBV7-9 to TRBJ2-3; possible D gene TRBD1, 6 bases. Germline assignment: CDR1 SEHNR and CDR2 FQNEAQ (reference sequence). Trimming stripped 5 bases from V and 6 bases from J, with 24 bases between. The CDR3 runs to 17 residues. The CDR3 coding sequence is TGTGCCAGCAGCCCGAGCGCTCAAGGGACACTCCGTGATACGCAGTATTTT. Translated: CASSPSAQGTLRDTQYF. Filled out from reference TRBV7-9 and TRBJ2-3, the complete variable domain reads DTGVSQNPRHKITKRGQNVTFRCDPISEHNRLYWYRQTLGQGPEFLTYFQNEAQLEKSRLLSDRFSAERPKGSFSTLEIQRTEQGDSAMYLCASSPSAQGTLRDTQYFGPGTRLTVL.

The V call is TRBV3-1 (or the pseudogene TRBV3-2), the J call TRBJ2-3, with 8 bases that match TRBD2. CDR1 LGHDT and CDR2 YNNKEL come from the germline V gene (reference sequence). V shed 1 base and J 3 bases; nucleotides not matched to a gene: 6. The CDR3 contains 16 residues. CDR3 coding DNA: TGTGCCAGCAGCCAAGGGCGGGAGGTTAGAACAGATACGCAGTATTTT. This sequence encodes CASSQGREVRTDTQYF.

The rearrangement joins TRBV10-1 to TRBJ1-1; 11 bases agree with TRBD1. CDR3 size: 19 residues. The germline CDR1 and CDR2 sequences are WNHNN and SYGVQD (reference sequence). J was trimmed by 4 bases and V by 0 bases; bases with no gene match: 13. CDR3 sequence (DNA): TGCGCCAGCAGTGAGTCCGGACAGGGGGCGAAGGGAAGGACCACTGAAGCTTTCTTT. Its translation: CASSESGQGAKGRTTEAFF.

This rearrangement joins TRBV10-3 to TRBJ2-1; 11 bases fit TRBD2. V lost 6 bases, J lost 4 bases, and 5 bases stayed unmatched. The CDR3 is 15 amino acids. Germline V CDR1 and CDR2: ENHRY, SYGVKD. CDR3 in DNA: TGTGCCATCAGGGCAACTAGCGGGGGATACAATGAGCAGTTCTTC. Protein product: CAIRATSGGYNEQFF.

The chain combines TRBV6-5 with TRBJ2-1, with D possibly TRBD1 on 5 matching bases. CDR1 MNHEY and CDR2 SVGAGI come from the germline V gene. The CDR3 totals 15 residues. Deletions cut 6 bases from V and 7 bases from J, with 19 bases between. Written as DNA, the CDR3 is TGTGCCAGCAGAGTCCGGGCCCAGCAGGGTAATGAGCAGTTCTTC. Amino acid sequence: CASRVRAQQGNEQFF.

The chain joins TRBV6-5 to TRBJ1-5; TRBD1 matches 7 bases. This CDR3 region has 15 residues. CDR1 and CDR2 (germline): MNHEY, SVGAGI. Germline trimming cut 4 bases from V and 5 bases from J; bases unmatched to any gene: 8. The CDR3 DNA reads as TGTGCCAGCAGTTTAAGACAGGGCAGAGATCAGCCCCAGCATTTT. This encodes CASSLRQGRDQPQHF.

CDR3 sequence: CASSAEGAPPDNEQFF. The CDR3 DNA reads TGTGCCAGCAGCGCCGAGGGGGCGCCGCCGGACAATGAGCAGTTCTTC. The chain combines TRBV9 with TRBJ2-1; 7 bases agree with TRBD1. Germline V CDR1 and CDR2: SGDLS, YYNGEE. V lost 3 bases to trimming and J lost 5 bases; unmatched junction nucleotides: 11. The CDR3 consists of 16 residues.

This clone showed up just once. The chain combines TRBV30 with TRBJ1-1; D unclear. The V end lost 5 bases, the J end lost 7 bases, and 11 bases lay between the germline ends. Germline values: CDR1 GTSNPN, CDR2 SVGIG (reference sequence). The CDR3 has 11 amino acids. The CDR3 bases are TGTGCCTGGGGGGAGTCGCGTGAAGCTTTCTTT. It is translated as CAWGESREAFF.

The chain carries TRBV9 and TRBJ1-4; D might be TRBD1 (6 bases). The V gene lost 5 bases and the J gene lost 8 bases, with 13 bases spanning the gap. Germline V gives CDR1 SGDLS, CDR2 YYNGEE. There are 13 residues in the CDR3. For the CDR3, the DNA is TGTGCCAGCAGAGCCCAAGGGGGAGAAAAACTGTTTTTT. The encoded protein is CASRAQGGEKLFF.

The chain is built from TRBV30 and TRBJ1-2; TRBD1 is a possible D gene (6 bases). Trimming pared 0 bases from V and 0 bases from J, leaving 8 bases between. The CDR3 contains 14 residues. Germline CDR1 reads GTSNPN; CDR2 reads SVGIG (reference sequence). The CDR3 loop reads CAWSVAGANYGYTF. The CDR3 bases are TGTGCCTGGAGTGTGGCAGGGGCTAACTATGGCTACACCTTC.

This chain links TRBV28 with TRBJ2-3; no clear D. The CDR3 loop spans 13 amino acids. With 5 bases removed from V and 0 bases from J, the gap between germline ends came to 6 bases. Per the germline V gene, CDR1 is MDHEN and CDR2 is SYDVKM. The CDR3 loop reads CASSQSSTDTQYF. The CDR3 nucleotides read TGTGCCAGCAGTCAGTCTAGCACAGATACGCAGTATTTT.

The chain recombines TRBV19 with TRBJ1-1; D not resolved. This CDR3 contains 16 residues. V shed 5 bases and J shed 1 base, with 17 bases lying between them. From germline, CDR1 is LNHDA and CDR2 SQIVND (reference sequence). The DNA of the CDR3 is TGTGCCAGTAGTTTCTCTCTTGGCAGGAAGAACACTGAAGCTTTCTTT. This encodes CASSFSLGRKNTEAFF. The full variable domain, its missing parts supplied by reference TRBV19 and TRBJ1-1, is DGGITQSPKYLFRKEGQNVTLSCEQNLNHDAMYWYRQDPGQGLRLIYYSQIVNDFQKGDIAEGYSVSREKKESFPLTVTSAQKNPTAFYLCASSFSLGRKNTEAFFGQGTRLTVV.

This clone was observed a single time. The J gene is TRBJ1-1, the V gene TRBV19; D ambiguous. Trimming removed 2 bases from V and 6 bases from J, with 13 bases in between. Germline V CDR1 and CDR2: LNHDA, SQIVND (reference sequence). The CDR3 consists of 14 residues. The CDR3: CASSILSGGAEAFF. CDR3 DNA sequence: TGTGCCAGTAGTATACTGTCCGGAGGAGCTGAAGCTTTCTTT.

V usage is TRBV7-9 and J usage is TRBJ2-7; the match to TRBD1 covers 8 bases. The ends lost 5 bases at V and 3 bases at J; junction bases unmatched: 9. Looked up from germline, CDR1 is SEHNR and CDR2 is FQNEAQ (reference sequence). This CDR3 is 15 amino acids long. CDR3 coding DNA: TGTGCCAGCAGCCTATCGGACAGGGTCAGCTACGAGCAGTACTTC. Its translation: CASSLSDRVSYEQYF.

This clone has only a few counts. At the DNA level, this CDR3 is encoded by other sequences in the same sample as well. This chain links TRBV4-1 with TRBJ2-7; maybe TRBD2 (6 bases). The CDR3 extends over 15 amino acids. Per the germline V gene, CDR1 is MGHRA and CDR2 is YSYEKL. The V end was cut by 4 bases, the J end by 0 bases, with 13 bases between. The CDR3 bases are TGCGCCAGCAGCCTATCCGGGACTGCCTCCTACGAGCAGTACTTC. This codes for CASSLSGTASYEQYF.

The chain joins TRBV28 to TRBJ1-2; the D gene is possibly TRBD1 (5 bases). Trimming stripped 6 bases from V and 5 bases from J, with 10 bases between. Per germline, CDR1 MDHEN and CDR2 SYDVKM. This CDR3 is 12 amino acids long. The CDR3 coding sequence is TGTGCCAGCAGGACAGTTTTATATGGCTACACCTTC. Protein product: CASRTVLYGYTF.

The chain uses TRBV6-5 and TRBJ2-7, with 8 bases fitting TRBD1. Germline-derived CDR1 and CDR2 are MNHEY and SVGAGI. The CDR3 extends over 15 amino acids. V was pared by 0 bases and J by 5 bases, with 6 bases of the junction left unmatched. The CDR3 spells CASSYSGQVSHEQYF. As DNA, the CDR3 is TGTGCCAGCAGTTACTCGGGACAGGTGTCCCACGAGCAGTACTTC.

The chain joins TRBV3-1 (or the pseudogene TRBV3-2) to TRBJ2-7, with D tentatively TRBD1 (5 bases). Trimming removed 4 bases from V and 7 bases from J, with 17 bases in between. CDR1 and CDR2 from the germline V gene are LGHDT and YNNKEL (reference sequence). This CDR3 contains 14 residues. The CDR3 DNA reads TGTGCCAGCAGCCCCCAAACCATTAGGGGAGAGCAGTACTTC. Amino acid sequence: CASSPQTIRGEQYF.

V is TRBV7-2 and J is TRBJ1-1; possible D gene TRBD1, 6 bases. The CDR3 sequence is 16 residues long. V lost 3 bases, J lost 0 bases, and 14 bases lay in between. The germline gives CDR1 SGHTA, CDR2 FQGNSA. CDR3 in amino acids: CASSFIGQPLNTEAFF. The CDR3 DNA reads as TGTGCCAGCAGCTTTATCGGACAGCCTTTGAACACTGAAGCTTTCTTT.

In this sample, this clone turned up a few times. The chain links TRBV27 to TRBJ1-2; D not resolved. V lost 4 bases and J lost 8, with 8 bases in between. Germline V lookup: CDR1 MNHEY, CDR2 SMNVEV (reference sequence). There are 11 residues in the CDR3. CDR3 residues: CASSSGVGYTF. The CDR3 DNA is TGTGCCAGCAGTTCCGGGGTAGGCTACACCTTC.

The J gene is TRBJ1-1, the V gene TRBV10-3, with 9 bases matching TRBD1. V trimming: 0 bases; J trimming: 9 bases; junction bases outside the gene matches: 2. CDR3 length: 13 amino acids. The germline V gene encodes CDR1 ENHRY and CDR2 SYGVKD. The CDR3 here is CAISESNRGQAFF. CDR3 coding DNA: TGTGCCATCAGTGAGTCGAACAGGGGGCAAGCTTTCTTT.

V is TRBV7-2 and J is TRBJ2-6, with D possibly being TRBD2 (5 bases). CDR3 length: 16 residues. Germline assignment: CDR1 SGHTA and CDR2 FQGNSA. V lost 4 bases to trimming and J lost 0 bases, with 10 bases between them. The CDR3: CASSYTGSSGANVLTF. In nucleotides, the CDR3 is TGTGCCAGCAGCTACACTGGGAGCTCTGGGGCCAACGTCCTGACTTTC.